The T cell receptor beta chain under discussion was sequenced for a study of cytomegalovirus exposure and HLA in healthy donors. With 60 Vbeta and 13 Jbeta primers, the PCR was carried out. Assay: immunoSEQ multiplex PCR; the TCRdb copy retains only in-frame clones and omits some. The table records 250,000 to 350,000 clones, roughly 89% of them present only once. This CDR3 contains 15 residues. The V gene end was trimmed by 2 bases and the J gene end by 1 base; junction bases not matched to a gene: 8. Germline loops: CDR1 SQVTM, CDR2 ANQGSEA. The sequence derives from a man aged 40-49 years in good health and CMV-seropositive. The sequenced sample consisted of PBMCs. The V and J genes are TRBV29-1 and TRBJ2-7; 7 bases are a match to TRBD2. The CDR3 spells CSVEPLSSGSYEQYF. Here the CDR3 DNA reads TGCAGCGTTGAACCGCTGTCTAGCGGTTCCTACGAGCAGTACTTC.